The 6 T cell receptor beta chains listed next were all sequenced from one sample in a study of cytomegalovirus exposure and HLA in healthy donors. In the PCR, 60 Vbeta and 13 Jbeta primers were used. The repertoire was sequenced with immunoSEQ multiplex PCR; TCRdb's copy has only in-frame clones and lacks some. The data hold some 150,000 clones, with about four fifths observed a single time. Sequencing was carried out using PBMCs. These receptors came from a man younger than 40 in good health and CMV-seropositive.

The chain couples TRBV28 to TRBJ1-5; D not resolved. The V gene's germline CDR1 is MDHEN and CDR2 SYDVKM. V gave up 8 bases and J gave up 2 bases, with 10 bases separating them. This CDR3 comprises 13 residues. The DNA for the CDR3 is TGTGCCAGCCAGGAGGTAGGCAATCAGCCCCAGCATTTT. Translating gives CASQEVGNQPQHF.

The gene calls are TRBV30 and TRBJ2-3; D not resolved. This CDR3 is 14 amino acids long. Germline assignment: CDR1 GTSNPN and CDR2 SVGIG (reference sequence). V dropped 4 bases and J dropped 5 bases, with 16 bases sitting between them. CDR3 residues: CAWNSRAEVDTQYF. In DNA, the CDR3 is TGTGCCTGGAACTCGCGAGCCGAGGTAGATACGCAGTATTTT.

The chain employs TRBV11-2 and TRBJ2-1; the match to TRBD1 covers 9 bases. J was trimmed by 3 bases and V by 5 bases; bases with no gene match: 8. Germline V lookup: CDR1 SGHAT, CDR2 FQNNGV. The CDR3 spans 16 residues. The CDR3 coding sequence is TGTGCCAGCAGCCCCATGGGGGACAGGGACTACAATGAGCAGTTCTTC. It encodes CASSPMGDRDYNEQFF.

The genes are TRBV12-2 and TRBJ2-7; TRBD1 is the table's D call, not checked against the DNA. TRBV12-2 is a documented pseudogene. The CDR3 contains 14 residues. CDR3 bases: TGTGCAAGTCGCTTAGAGGGACAGGGCTACGAGCAGTACTTC. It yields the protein CASRLEGQGYEQYF.

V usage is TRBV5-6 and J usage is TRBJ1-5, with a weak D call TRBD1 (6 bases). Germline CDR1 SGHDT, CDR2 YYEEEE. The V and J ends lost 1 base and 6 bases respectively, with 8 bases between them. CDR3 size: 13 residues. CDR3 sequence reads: CASSLFRGQPQHF. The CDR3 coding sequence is TGTGCCAGCAGCTTGTTCAGGGGTCAGCCCCAGCATTTT.

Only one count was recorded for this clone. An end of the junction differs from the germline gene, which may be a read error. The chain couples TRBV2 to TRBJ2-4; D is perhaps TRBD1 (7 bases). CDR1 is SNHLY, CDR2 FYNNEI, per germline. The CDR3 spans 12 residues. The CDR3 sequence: CASRQGRNSQYF. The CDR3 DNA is TGTGCCAGCAGACAGGGGAGGAACAGTCAGTACTTC.